This T cell receptor (beta chain) originates from a study of cytomegalovirus exposure and HLA in healthy donors. In the case of this clone: Its target is not known.

In the PCR, 60 Vbeta and 13 Jbeta primers were used. The assay was immunoSEQ multiplex PCR, and TCRdb's table has in-frame clones only and misses some. Of roughly 140,000 clones listed, around 75% are singletons. Points from the study as a whole: An analysis was carried out later, and it reportedly showed fewer N-insertions in an Asian-associated ancestry cluster than the approximately 670-donor mean.

CDR3 size: 16 residues. Germline V gene sequence: CDR1 SGHTA, CDR2 FQGNSA. The V gene lost 2 bases and the J gene lost 2 bases, with 15 bases spanning the gap. What was sequenced was PBMCs. The J gene is TRBJ1-1, the V gene TRBV7-2, with D maybe TRBD1 (6 bases). This sequence was found in a female donor in good health and CMV-seronegative. This CDR3 is CASSLRGGSYNTEAFF. CDR3 nucleotide sequence: TGTGCCAGCAGCTTAAGAGGGGGAAGTTATAACACTGAAGCTTTCTTT.